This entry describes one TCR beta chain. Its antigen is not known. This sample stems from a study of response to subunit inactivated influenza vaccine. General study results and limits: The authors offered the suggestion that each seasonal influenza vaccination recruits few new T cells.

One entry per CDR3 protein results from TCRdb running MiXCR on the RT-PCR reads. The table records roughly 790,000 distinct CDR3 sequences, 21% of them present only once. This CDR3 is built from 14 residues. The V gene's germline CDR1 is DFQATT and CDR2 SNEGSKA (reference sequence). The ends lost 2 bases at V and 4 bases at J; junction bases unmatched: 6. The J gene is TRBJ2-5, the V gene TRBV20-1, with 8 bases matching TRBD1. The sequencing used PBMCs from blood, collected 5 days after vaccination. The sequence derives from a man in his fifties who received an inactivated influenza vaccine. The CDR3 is CSARRQGLPETQYF. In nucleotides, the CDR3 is TGCAGTGCTAGAAGACAGGGGCTTCCAGAGACCCAGTACTTC.